This TCR beta chain was retrieved from a study of post-analysis software for immune sequencing data. The table lists this clonotype with a few counts. As yet, its antigen is unknown. The germline gives CDR1 MGHRA, CDR2 YSYEKL. V gave up 5 bases and J gave up 2 bases, with 13 bases separating them. The CDR3 has 15 amino acids. Study-wide findings and caveats: Higher frequency in patients than in controls was seen for roughly 5 TRBV segments, with TRBV5-6, TRBV5-1 and TRBV20-1 among them. Strong co-clustering by F measure was seen for same-batch samples. The normalized Chao1 diversity of multiple sclerosis patients was significantly lower than that of controls.

cDNA libraries for TCR beta contained unique molecular identifiers. Each batch of about 0.9 to 10 million T cells produced around 460,000 cDNA molecules. TCRdb reprocessed the PCR reads via MiXCR and lists one record per CDR3 protein. The data show around 400,000 distinct CDR3 sequences, roughly 36% seen once. Specimen: blood. This chain uses TRBV4-1 with TRBJ1-5; no clear D gene. The clonotype was recovered from a girl aged 10-17 years with multiple sclerosis. The DNA for the CDR3 is TGCGCCAGCAGCGCTCGGTCCGGGGGCAATCAGCCCCAGCATTTT. Translation: CASSARSGGNQPQHF.